A single TCR beta chain is shown here with its context. Trimming stripped 4 bases from V and 1 base from J, with 10 bases between. The CDR3 is 14 residues long. Per germline, CDR1 SGHAT and CDR2 FQNNGV. This sample is drawn from a study of OX40 agonist ivuxolimab in advanced cancers. About the study: While on treatment, patients had intravenous ivuxolimab at 0.01 to 10 mg/kg every 2 weeks. Patients undergoing dose escalation presented with hepatocellular carcinoma, melanoma, renal cell or head and neck cancer.

The data were produced by immunoSEQ multiplex PCR, yet TCRdb's version contains in-frame clones alone and is incomplete. The sample yields 77,000 or so clones, roughly 86% seen once. V and J are TRBV11-2 and TRBJ1-1, with TRBD1 as a possible D gene (5 bases). The sequencing here drew on CD4+ or CD8+ T cells sorted from blood, taken in a trial of the OX40 agonist ivuxolimab. The source of this sequence is an adult with an advanced solid tumor such as melanoma, head and neck, liver or kidney cancer. The DNA for the CDR3 is TGTGCCAGCAGCTCCGAAGGACAGAACACTGAAGCTTTCTTT. As protein: CASSSEGQNTEAFF.